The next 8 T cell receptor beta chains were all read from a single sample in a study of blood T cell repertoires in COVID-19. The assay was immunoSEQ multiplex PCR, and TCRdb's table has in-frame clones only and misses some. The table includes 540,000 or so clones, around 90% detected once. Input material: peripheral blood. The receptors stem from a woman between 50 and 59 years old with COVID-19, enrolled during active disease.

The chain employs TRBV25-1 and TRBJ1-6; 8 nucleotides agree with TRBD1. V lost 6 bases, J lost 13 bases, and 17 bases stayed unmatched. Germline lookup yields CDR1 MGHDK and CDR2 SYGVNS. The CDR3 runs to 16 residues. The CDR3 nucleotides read TGTGCCAGCAGGGAGGAGACAGGGGCTACCCTCACCCCCCTCCACTTT. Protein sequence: CASREETGATLTPLHF.

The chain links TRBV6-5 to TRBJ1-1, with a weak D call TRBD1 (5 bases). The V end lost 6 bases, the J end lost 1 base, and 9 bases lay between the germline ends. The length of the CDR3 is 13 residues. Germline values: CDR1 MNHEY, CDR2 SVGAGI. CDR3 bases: TGTGCCAGCAGGGAGGGGCCGAACACTGAAGCTTTCTTT. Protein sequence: CASREGPNTEAFF.

The CDR3 nucleotides are TGTGCCATCAGTGAGTCAGCTGGGGGCCCTGGAAACACCATATATTTT. Residues: CAISESAGGPGNTIYF. This chain uses TRBV10-3 with TRBJ1-3, with D perhaps matching TRBD1 (6 bases). The CDR3 consists of 16 residues. Germline V gene lookup returns CDR1 ENHRY and CDR2 SYGVKD. V lost 0 bases and J 2 bases, leaving 11 bases between the germline ends.

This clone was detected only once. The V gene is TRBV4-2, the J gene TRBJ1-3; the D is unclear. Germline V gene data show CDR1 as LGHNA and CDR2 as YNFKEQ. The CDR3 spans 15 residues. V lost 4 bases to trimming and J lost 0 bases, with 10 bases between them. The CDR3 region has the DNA TGTGCCAGCAGCCGTTGGGGAGTCTCTGGAAACACCATATATTTT. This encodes CASSRWGVSGNTIYF.

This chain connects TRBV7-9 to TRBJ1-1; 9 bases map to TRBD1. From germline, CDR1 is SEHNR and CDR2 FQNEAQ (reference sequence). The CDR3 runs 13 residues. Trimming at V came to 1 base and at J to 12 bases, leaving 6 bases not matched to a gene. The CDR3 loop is CASSLDLGQGTFF. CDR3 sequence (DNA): TGTGCCAGCAGCTTAGATCTGGGACAGGGAACTTTCTTT.

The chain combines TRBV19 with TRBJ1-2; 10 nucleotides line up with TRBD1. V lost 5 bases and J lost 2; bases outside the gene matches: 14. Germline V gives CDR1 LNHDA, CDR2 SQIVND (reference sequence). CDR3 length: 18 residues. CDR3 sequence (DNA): TGTGCCAGTAGTGCCCAAGACAGGGGGCGCGCGGGAAACTATGGCTACACCTTC. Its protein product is CASSAQDRGRAGNYGYTF.

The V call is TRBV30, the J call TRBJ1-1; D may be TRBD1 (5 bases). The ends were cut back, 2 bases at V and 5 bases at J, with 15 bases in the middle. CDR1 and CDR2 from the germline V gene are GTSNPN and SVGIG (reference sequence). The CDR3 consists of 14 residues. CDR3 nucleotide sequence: TGTGCCTGGAGTCCGGGGCGGGGTATGACTGAAGCTTTCTTT. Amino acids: CAWSPGRGMTEAFF.

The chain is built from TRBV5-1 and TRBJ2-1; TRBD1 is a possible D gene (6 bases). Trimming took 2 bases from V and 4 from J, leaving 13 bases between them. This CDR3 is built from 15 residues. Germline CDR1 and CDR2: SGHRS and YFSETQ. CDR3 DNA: TGCGCCAGCAGCTTTTCACTAGGGGGATACAATGAGCAGTTCTTC. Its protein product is CASSFSLGGYNEQFF.